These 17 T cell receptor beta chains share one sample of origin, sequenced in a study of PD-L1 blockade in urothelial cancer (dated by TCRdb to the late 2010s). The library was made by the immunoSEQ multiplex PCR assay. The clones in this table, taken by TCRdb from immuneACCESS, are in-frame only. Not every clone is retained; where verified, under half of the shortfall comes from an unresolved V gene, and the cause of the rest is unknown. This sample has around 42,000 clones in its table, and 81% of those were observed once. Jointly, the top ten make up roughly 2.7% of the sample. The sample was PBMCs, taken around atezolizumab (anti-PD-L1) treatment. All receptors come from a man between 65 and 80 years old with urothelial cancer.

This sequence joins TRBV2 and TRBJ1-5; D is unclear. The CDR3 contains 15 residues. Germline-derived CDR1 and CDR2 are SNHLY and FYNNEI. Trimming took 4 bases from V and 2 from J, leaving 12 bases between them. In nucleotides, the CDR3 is TGTGCCAGCAGTGTGTCCTCTCGGGGCAATCAGCCCCAGCATTTT. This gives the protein CASSVSSRGNQPQHF.

CDR3 residues: CASSLGEKVHEQYF. CDR3 nucleotide sequence: TGTGCCAGCAGCTTGGGGGAGAAGGTCCACGAGCAGTACTTC. J is TRBJ2-7 and V is TRBV5-4; possible D gene TRBD2, 5 bases. CDR1 is SGHNT and CDR2 is YYREEE in the germline V gene (reference sequence). CDR3 length equals 14 residues. V lost 0 bases and J 5 bases, leaving 12 bases between the germline ends.

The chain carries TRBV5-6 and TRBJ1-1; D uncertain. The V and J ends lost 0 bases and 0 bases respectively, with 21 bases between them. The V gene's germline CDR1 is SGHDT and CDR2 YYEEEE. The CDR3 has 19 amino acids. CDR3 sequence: CASSLGRRFIRSMNTEAFF. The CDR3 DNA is TGTGCCAGCAGCTTGGGGCGGCGTTTTATCCGTTCAATGAACACTGAAGCTTTCTTT.

CDR3 amino acids: CASSSWTGRVTGELFF. The CDR3 bases are TGTGCCAGCAGCTCCTGGACAGGGAGGGTAACCGGGGAGCTGTTTTTT. The chain carries TRBV7-2 and TRBJ2-2; TRBD1 is a possible D gene (8 bases). V was pared by 4 bases and J by 5 bases, with 17 bases between. CDR1 SGHTA and CDR2 FQGNSA come from the germline V gene. The CDR3 has 16 amino acids.

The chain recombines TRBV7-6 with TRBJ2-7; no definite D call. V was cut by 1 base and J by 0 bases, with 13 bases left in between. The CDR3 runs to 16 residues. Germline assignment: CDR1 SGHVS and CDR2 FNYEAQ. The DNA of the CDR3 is TGTGCCAGCAGCTTAGGGTCAGATCCCAGCTCCTACGAGCAGTACTTC. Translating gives CASSLGSDPSSYEQYF.

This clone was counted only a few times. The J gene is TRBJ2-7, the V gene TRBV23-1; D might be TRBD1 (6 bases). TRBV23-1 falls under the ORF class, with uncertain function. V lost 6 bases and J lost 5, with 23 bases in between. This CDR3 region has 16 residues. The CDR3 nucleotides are TGCGCCAGCAGGTCAGTATTCAGGCAGGGGAGTAACGAGCAGTACTTC. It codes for CASRSVFRQGSNEQYF.

The CDR3, as DNA: TGTGCCAGTAGTATGGATCGCGGGACGGACTATGAAAAACTGTTTTTT. It specifies CASSMDRGTDYEKLFF. This chain uses TRBV19 with TRBJ1-4; a possible D gene is TRBD1 (5 bases). Trimming removed 3 bases from V and 6 bases from J, with 17 bases in between. Germline assignment: CDR1 LNHDA and CDR2 SQIVND (reference sequence). This CDR3 is 16 amino acids long. Together with reference TRBV19 and TRBJ1-4, the CDR3 gives the full variable domain: DGGITQSPKYLFRKEGQNVTLSCEQNLNHDAMYWYRQDPGQGLRLIYYSQIVNDFQKGDIAEGYSVSREKKESFPLTVTSAQKNPTAFYLCASSMDRGTDYEKLFFGSGTQLSVL.

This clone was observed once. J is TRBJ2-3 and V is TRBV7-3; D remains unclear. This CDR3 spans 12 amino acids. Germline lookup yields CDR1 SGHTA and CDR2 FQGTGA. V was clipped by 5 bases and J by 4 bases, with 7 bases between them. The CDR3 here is CASSPSPDTQYF. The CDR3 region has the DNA TGTGCCAGCAGCCCCTCCCCAGATACGCAGTATTTT.

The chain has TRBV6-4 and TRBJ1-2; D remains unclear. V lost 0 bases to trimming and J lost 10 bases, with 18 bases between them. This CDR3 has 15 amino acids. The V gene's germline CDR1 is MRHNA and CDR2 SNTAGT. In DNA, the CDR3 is TGTGCCAGCAGTGACTCGGTGGGCAGTGGTTCTGTCTACACCTTC. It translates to CASSDSVGSGSVYTF.

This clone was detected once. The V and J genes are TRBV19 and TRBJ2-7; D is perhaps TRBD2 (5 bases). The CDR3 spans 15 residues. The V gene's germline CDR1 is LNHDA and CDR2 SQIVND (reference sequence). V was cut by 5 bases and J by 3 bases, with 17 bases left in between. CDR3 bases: TGTGCCAGTAGTCTCTCATTTAGCGTCCGCTACGAGCAGTACTTC. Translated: CASSLSFSVRYEQYF.

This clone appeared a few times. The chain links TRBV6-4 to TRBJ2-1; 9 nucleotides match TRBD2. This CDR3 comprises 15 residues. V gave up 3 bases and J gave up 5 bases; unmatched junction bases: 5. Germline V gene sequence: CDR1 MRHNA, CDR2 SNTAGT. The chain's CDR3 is CASSEGLAGNNEQFF. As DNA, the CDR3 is TGTGCCAGCAGTGAAGGCCTAGCGGGAAACAATGAGCAGTTCTTC.

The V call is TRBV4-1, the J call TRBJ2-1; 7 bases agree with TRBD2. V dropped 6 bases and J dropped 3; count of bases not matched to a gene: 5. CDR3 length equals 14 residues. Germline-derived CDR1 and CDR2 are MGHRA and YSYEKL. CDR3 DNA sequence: TGCGCCAGCAGTCCCAGCGGGATCTACAATGAGCAGTTCTTC. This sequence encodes CASSPSGIYNEQFF.

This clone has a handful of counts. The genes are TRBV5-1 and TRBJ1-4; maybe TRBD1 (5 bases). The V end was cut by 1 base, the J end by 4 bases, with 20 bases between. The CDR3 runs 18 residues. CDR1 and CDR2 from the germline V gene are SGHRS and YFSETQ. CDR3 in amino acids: CASSLRPPGAEGNEKLFF. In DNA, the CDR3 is TGCGCCAGCAGCTTGCGCCCCCCCGGGGCGGAGGGTAATGAAAAACTGTTTTTT.

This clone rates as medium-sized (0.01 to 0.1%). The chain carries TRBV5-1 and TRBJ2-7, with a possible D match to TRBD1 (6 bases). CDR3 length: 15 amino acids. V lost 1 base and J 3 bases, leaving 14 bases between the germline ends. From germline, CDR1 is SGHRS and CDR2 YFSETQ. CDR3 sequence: CASSLLTGLDYEQYF. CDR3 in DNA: TGCGCCAGCAGCTTGTTGACAGGCTTGGACTACGAGCAGTACTTC.

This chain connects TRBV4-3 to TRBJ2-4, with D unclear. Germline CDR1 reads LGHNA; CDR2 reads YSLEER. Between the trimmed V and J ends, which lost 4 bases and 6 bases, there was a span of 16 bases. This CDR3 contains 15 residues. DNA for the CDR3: TGCGCCAGCAGCCCCCTATCTTCATCCGGAAACATTCAGTACTTC. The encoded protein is CASSPLSSSGNIQYF.

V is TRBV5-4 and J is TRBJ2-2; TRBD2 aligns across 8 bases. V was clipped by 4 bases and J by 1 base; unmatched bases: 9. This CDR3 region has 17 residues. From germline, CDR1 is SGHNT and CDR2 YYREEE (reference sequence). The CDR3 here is CASSTLLRGVNTGELFF. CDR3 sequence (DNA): TGTGCCAGCAGCACGCTATTGCGGGGGGTGAACACCGGGGAGCTGTTTTTT.

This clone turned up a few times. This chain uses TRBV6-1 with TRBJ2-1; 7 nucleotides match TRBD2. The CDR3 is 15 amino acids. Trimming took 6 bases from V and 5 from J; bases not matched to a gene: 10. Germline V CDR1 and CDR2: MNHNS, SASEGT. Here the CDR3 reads CASSGQTSVNNEQFF. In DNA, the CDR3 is TGTGCCAGCAGCGGCCAAACTAGCGTCAACAATGAGCAGTTCTTC.